The 22 T cell receptor beta chains reported below all come from one sample, sequenced in a study of CXCR3-negative and CXCR3-positive naive CD8 T cells. The method, 5' RACE with UMI labels, was used to prepare the TRB cDNA libraries. TCRdb reworked the 5' RACE reads into one entry per CDR3 protein, no DNA. The listing records tens of thousands of distinct CDR3 sequences. The source material was naive CXCR3- CD8+ T cells from blood. Subset described: CD45RO-CCR7+CD27+CD95- naive CD8+ T cells lacking CXCR3 (TNR3-). These TCRs come from a human donor in good health. Some clones in this sample may be carry-over from other donors' samples.

The chain uses TRBV28 and TRBJ2-1; TCRdb's D call, TRBD2, is unchecked because there is no DNA. CDR3 length: 15 amino acids. Germline loops: CDR1 MDHEN, CDR2 SYDVKM. The CDR3 here is CASSFRRESINEQFF.

The chain is built from TRBV4-3 and TRBJ2-4; TCRdb's D call of TRBD1 is untestable without DNA. The CDR3 extends over 16 amino acids. Looked up from germline, CDR1 is LGHNA and CDR2 is YSLEER. The CDR3 loop is CASSQDKSGGGNIQYF.

This chain uses TRBV12-5 with TRBJ1-5. Germline V CDR1 and CDR2: LGHNT, FRNRAP. The CDR3 consists of 12 residues. The CDR3 protein is CASGLQFQPQHF.

V usage is TRBV29-1 and J usage is TRBJ1-1. This CDR3 region has 13 residues. The germline CDR1 and CDR2 sequences are SQVTM and ANQGSEA. This chain's CDR3 is CSVDTGGITEAFF. Full variable domain (rest looked up from reference TRBV29-1 and TRBJ1-1): SAVISQKPSRDICQRGTSLTIQCQVDSQVTMMFWYRQQPGQSLTLIATANQGSEATYESGFVIDKFPISRPNLTFSTLTVSNMSPEDSSIYLCSVDTGGITEAFFGQGTRLTVV.

V is TRBV7-2 and J is TRBJ2-1. Per germline, CDR1 SGHTA and CDR2 FQGNSA. The CDR3 totals 12 residues. CDR3: CASSFSSNEQFF.

The chain couples TRBV4-3 to TRBJ2-7; the TCRdb call, TRBD1, lacks DNA for checking. The CDR3 is 15 amino acids. Germline lookup yields CDR1 LGHNA and CDR2 YSLEER. The CDR3 spells CASSQDSGTAYEQYF.

The chain has TRBV7-2 and TRBJ2-5; the TRBD2 assignment by TCRdb is unverifiable without DNA. The CDR3 has 19 amino acids. Looked up from germline, CDR1 is SGHTA and CDR2 is FQGNSA. The CDR3 sequence is CASSLARRTSGTPEETQYF.

The J gene is TRBJ1-2, the V gene TRBV29-1; TCRdb designates TRBD1, a call that cannot be tested without DNA. There are 16 residues in the CDR3. Germline CDR1 SQVTM, CDR2 ANQGSEA. CDR3 in amino acids: CSVEWPGQGWNYGYTF.

CDR3: CSVLENTEAFF. The V call is TRBV29-1, the J call TRBJ1-1. The CDR3 covers 11 residues. Per the germline V gene, CDR1 is SQVTM and CDR2 is ANQGSEA.

The chain recombines TRBV29-1 with TRBJ2-5; TCRdb lists TRBD1, though no DNA is available to test this call. The germline V gene has CDR1 SQVTM and CDR2 ANQGSEA. This CDR3 has 14 residues. This chain's CDR3 is CSVDVEGLQETQYF.

CDR3 sequence reads: CASSLDVAGLYEQYF. J is TRBJ2-7 and V is TRBV5-1; the TCRdb D gene call, TRBD2, has no DNA to confirm it. This CDR3 has 15 amino acids. Germline V gene sequence: CDR1 SGHRS, CDR2 YFSETQ.

The genes are TRBV7-2 and TRBJ1-2; the D call from TCRdb, TRBD1, cannot be confirmed without DNA. Germline V lookup: CDR1 SGHTA, CDR2 FQGNSA. CDR3 size: 16 residues. CDR3 sequence: CASSLDVFARVDGYTF.

The J gene is TRBJ2-7, the V gene TRBV18; TCRdb's D call of TRBD1 is untestable without DNA. This CDR3 has 13 residues. The germline V gene encodes CDR1 KGHSH and CDR2 LQKENI. The CDR3 spells CASSPATDYEQYF.

This sequence joins TRBV15 and TRBJ2-1; TCRdb selects TRBD1, and the lack of DNA leaves this call unchecked. The CDR3 runs 13 residues. CDR1 and CDR2 (germline): LNHNV, YYDKDF (reference sequence). The CDR3 protein is CATSRDGINEQFF.

V is TRBV5-1 and J is TRBJ2-5; TCRdb names TRBD1, which stays unverified in the absence of DNA. The CDR3 runs 17 residues. Germline CDR1 and CDR2: SGHRS and YFSETQ. The CDR3 loop is CASSPQIPAGVGETQYF.

V gene TRBV11-3 combines with J gene TRBJ2-7. This CDR3 contains 14 residues. Germline loops: CDR1 SGHNT, CDR2 YENEEA. CDR3 sequence reads: CASSLRRWLYEQYF.

Here the CDR3 reads CASSQEGWLGTEAFF. This chain uses TRBV4-3 with TRBJ1-1. Looked up from germline, CDR1 is LGHNA and CDR2 is YSLEER. This CDR3 is built from 15 residues.

This chain uses TRBV28 with TRBJ2-3; the D gene TCRdb calls, TRBD1, cannot be checked with no DNA. CDR3 length: 16 amino acids. In germline, CDR1 is MDHEN, CDR2 SYDVKM. The CDR3 here is CASSLETGASTDTQYF.

The chain links TRBV5-5 to TRBJ2-7. Germline-derived CDR1 and CDR2 are SGHKS and YYEKEE (reference sequence). The length of the CDR3 is 14 residues. The CDR3 protein is CASSFLDGSYEQYF.

The V call is TRBV9, the J call TRBJ2-1; the D gene TCRdb calls, TRBD1, cannot be checked with no DNA. CDR3 length: 14 residues. Per germline, CDR1 SGDLS and CDR2 YYNGEE. The CDR3 sequence: CASSVRPGQGEQFF.

J is TRBJ2-5 and V is TRBV12-3 or TRBV12-4. The CDR3 runs 12 residues. CDR3 region: CASRAVGETQYF.

The genes are TRBV14 and TRBJ2-7. Germline V gene data show CDR1 as SGHDN and CDR2 as FVKESK. The CDR3 runs to 13 residues. CDR3 amino acids: CASSLGGGNEQYF.